The 20 T cell receptor beta chains below were found in one sample sequenced in a study of blood T cells in healthy people across ages. The authors ran a second PCR of roughly 6 to 11 cycles using a sample-barcoded 5' primer and a J-beta primer mix. One entry per CDR3 protein results from TCRdb running MiXCR on the 5' RACE reads. Of around 1.7 million distinct CDR3 sequences in the sample, roughly 27% are singletons; the top ten hold 7% to 9%. The sequencing sample was made of blood. The receptors shown here come from a woman aged 30 to 39 in good health.

This clonotype was seen only a few times. The V gene is TRBV2, the J gene TRBJ1-4; D is perhaps TRBD1 (6 bases). Per germline, CDR1 SNHLY and CDR2 FYNNEI. This CDR3 region has 15 residues. V was shortened by 5 bases and J by 8 bases, with 18 bases between the two germline ends. The CDR3 is CASSPTGAGGEKLFF. The CDR3 region has the DNA TGTGCCAGCAGTCCAACGGGGGCTGGGGGGGAAAAACTGTTTTTT.

Of note for this clonotype: A much larger clone sits a single nucleotide away, making a read error possible. V usage is TRBV20-1 and J usage is TRBJ2-7; 9 bases fit TRBD1. The CDR3 has 16 amino acids. The germline CDR1 and CDR2 sequences are DFQATT and SNEGSKA (reference sequence). V lost 5 bases and J lost 3; bases outside the gene matches: 14. The CDR3 bases are TGCAGTGCTCAGTACTCCGGGACAGGGAATTGCTACGAGCAGTACTTC. It yields the protein CSAQYSGTGNCYEQYF.

This clonotype has only a few counts. The J gene is TRBJ1-3, the V gene TRBV3-1; no firm D call. Germline-derived CDR1 and CDR2 are LGHDT and YNNKEL (reference sequence). V dropped 4 bases and J dropped 4 bases, with 14 bases sitting between them. This CDR3 region has 15 residues. CDR3 sequence (DNA): TGTGCCAGCAGCCCCGGACCAACTCGGGGAAACACCATATATTTT. Protein product: CASSPGPTRGNTIYF.

This clonotype was counted a few times. V is TRBV14 and J is TRBJ1-2, with TRBD1 as a possible D gene (5 bases). CDR3 size: 12 residues. Trimming shortened V by 4 bases and J by 7 bases, and 10 bases separated the two germline ends. Germline CDR1 reads SGHDN; CDR2 reads FVKESK. CDR3 sequence: CASSPWDGGYTF. Written as DNA, the CDR3 is TGTGCCAGCAGCCCCTGGGACGGTGGCTACACCTTC.

This clonotype has a handful of counts. This rearrangement joins TRBV28 to TRBJ2-6; a possible D gene is TRBD2 (6 bases). Deletions cut 11 bases from V and 0 bases from J, with 14 bases between. Germline values: CDR1 MDHEN, CDR2 SYDVKM. There are 15 residues in the CDR3. CDR3 residues: CAGGTVSSGANVLTF. CDR3 sequence (DNA): TGTGCCGGGGGGACGGTTAGCTCTGGGGCCAACGTCCTGACTTTC.

This clonotype occurred a few times. The chain has TRBV6-1 and TRBJ2-7; 7 bases match TRBD2. The CDR3 consists of 15 residues. In germline, CDR1 is MNHNS, CDR2 SASEGT. J lost 7 bases, V lost 3 bases, and 12 bases had no gene match. CDR3: CASSETAGVSLEQYF. The CDR3 region has the DNA TGTGCCAGCAGTGAGACCGCGGGAGTTTCTTTAGAGCAGTACTTC.

The chain couples TRBV29-1 to TRBJ2-5; no clear D. The CDR3 spans 14 residues. Germline CDR1 reads SQVTM; CDR2 reads ANQGSEA. V was shortened by 2 bases and J by 1 base, with 11 bases between the two germline ends. Here the CDR3 reads CSVEKSTAQETQYF. The CDR3 bases are TGCAGCGTTGAAAAGTCAACAGCCCAAGAGACCCAGTACTTC.

This chain connects TRBV4-3 to TRBJ1-1; D is undetermined. CDR1 and CDR2 (germline): LGHNA, YSLEER. V lost 1 base to trimming and J lost 3 bases, with 9 bases between them. CDR3 size: 14 residues. The CDR3 loop reads CASSQAGPDTEAFF. DNA of the CDR3: TGCGCCAGCAGCCAAGCCGGGCCGGACACTGAAGCTTTCTTT.

The V and J genes are TRBV20-1 and TRBJ2-3, with D tentatively TRBD1 or TRBD2 (5 bases each). CDR1 and CDR2 from the germline V gene are DFQATT and SNEGSKA (reference sequence). V was shortened by 7 bases and J by 11 bases, with 25 bases between the two germline ends. CDR3 size: 14 residues. CDR3 DNA: TGCAGTGTTAGGGACCCACTAGATGAAACTCTGCAGTATTTT. It translates to CSVRDPLDETLQYF.

This clonotype was detected only a few times. The gene calls are TRBV20-1 and TRBJ2-3, with 8 positions matching TRBD1. Losses at the gene ends were 3 bases for V and 6 bases for J; bases not matched to a gene: 8. CDR1 DFQATT and CDR2 SNEGSKA come from the germline V gene (reference sequence). The CDR3 is 14 residues long. The CDR3 sequence is CSARRDRGSDTQYF. The CDR3 coding sequence is TGCAGTGCTAGGAGAGACAGGGGTTCGGATACGCAGTATTTT.

A few counts support this clonotype. V gene TRBV11-2 combines with J gene TRBJ2-1; no reliable D call. The CDR3 is 14 amino acids. CDR1 SGHAT and CDR2 FQNNGV come from the germline V gene. Trimming cost V 0 bases and J 12 bases, with 15 bases left between them. The CDR3 region has the DNA TGTGCCAGCAGCTTAGATTTTAGCAGCGTATCGCAGTTCTTC. Translating gives CASSLDFSSVSQFF.

V gene TRBV20-1 combines with J gene TRBJ1-1; D gene unclear. The V end was cut by 5 bases, the J end by 5 bases, with 15 bases between. Germline V lookup: CDR1 DFQATT, CDR2 SNEGSKA (reference sequence). CDR3 size: 13 residues. The CDR3 nucleotides read TGCAGTGCTGCGGGCACAAAAGAGACTGAAGCTTTCTTT. Protein product: CSAAGTKETEAFF.

The chain couples TRBV7-2 to TRBJ2-1, with D unclear. Germline CDR1 reads SGHTA; CDR2 reads FQGNSA. V was cut by 1 base and J by 0 bases, with 22 bases left in between. This CDR3 spans 20 amino acids. The CDR3 DNA is TGTGCCAGCAGCTTAGGCTTCAGCAGACCAGCGAAGCGCTCCTACAATGAGCAGTTCTTC. Translation gives CASSLGFSRPAKRSYNEQFF. The full variable domain, with the rest looked up from reference TRBV7-2 and TRBJ2-1, is GAGVSQSPSNKVTEKGKDVELRCDPISGHTALYWYRQSLGQGLEFLIYFQGNSAPDKSGLPSDRFSAERTGGSVSTLTIQRTQQEDSAVYLCASSLGFSRPAKRSYNEQFFGPGTRLTVL.

The V and J genes are TRBV7-2 and TRBJ2-5, with D possibly being TRBD2 (6 bases). In germline, CDR1 is SGHTA, CDR2 FQGNSA. The CDR3 has 16 residues. V dropped 4 bases and J dropped 2 bases, with 17 bases sitting between them. The CDR3 coding sequence is TGTGCCAGCAGCTCGCTTGACTTGGCGGGGCAAGAGACCCAGTACTTC. Translating gives CASSSLDLAGQETQYF.

This clonotype was seen ten or more times. The rearrangement joins TRBV4-1 to TRBJ2-7, with TRBD2 identical over 9 bases. CDR3 size: 15 residues. Germline trimming cut 0 bases from V and 4 bases from J; bases unmatched to any gene: 4. Germline V CDR1 and CDR2: MGHRA, YSYEKL. The CDR3 loop reads CASSQDQREAYEQYF. In nucleotides, the CDR3 is TGCGCCAGCAGCCAAGACCAGCGGGAGGCATACGAGCAGTACTTC.

The chain links TRBV6-7 to TRBJ2-1; 9 nucleotides align to TRBD2. TRBV6-7 is placed among ORFs of uncertain function. The CDR3 covers 16 residues. The V and J ends lost 4 bases and 5 bases, in that order; junction bases with no gene match: 9. CDR3 nucleotides: TGTGCCAGCAGTTCGAGCGGGACTAGCAGTAACAATGAGCAGTTCTTC. This codes for CASSSSGTSSNNEQFF.

The chain joins TRBV5-4 to TRBJ1-5; D remains ambiguous. Deletions cut 6 bases from V and 3 bases from J, with 22 bases between. Germline CDR1 reads SGHNT; CDR2 reads YYREEE (reference sequence). The CDR3 sequence is 17 residues long. The CDR3 here is CASTLLGGIFNNQPQHF. DNA of the CDR3: TGTGCCAGCACCCTCTTAGGCGGGATCTTTAACAATCAGCCCCAGCATTTT.

This clonotype was counted at least ten times. The chain recombines TRBV20-1 with TRBJ2-7, with 7 nucleotides matching TRBD1. Trimming removed 3 bases from V and 1 base from J; junction bases left unmatched: 6. There are 14 residues in the CDR3. Looked up from germline, CDR1 is DFQATT and CDR2 is SNEGSKA (reference sequence). The chain's CDR3 is CSASVRDRSYEQYF. For the CDR3, the DNA is TGCAGTGCTAGTGTTCGGGACAGATCCTACGAGCAGTACTTC.

On this clonotype itself: Just one base apart from a much larger clone, this may be a read error. The rearrangement joins TRBV11-2 to TRBJ2-4; no clear D gene. Germline assignment: CDR1 SGHAT and CDR2 FQNNGV. This CDR3 is built from 14 residues. V was clipped by 1 base and J by 13 bases, with 17 bases between them. The CDR3 is CASSLGLTSNEQYF. The CDR3 DNA follows: TGTGCCAGCAGCTTAGGCCTCACTTCTAATGAGCAGTACTTC.

The chain is built from TRBV10-2 and TRBJ2-3, with 8 bases matching TRBD1. J lost 3 bases, V lost 8 bases, and 10 bases had no gene match. CDR3 length: 15 amino acids. The germline V gene encodes CDR1 WSHSY and CDR2 SAAADI. The CDR3 bases are TGCGCCAGCTATTCCGGGACAGGTGGTACAGATACGCAGTATTTT. It is translated as CASYSGTGGTDTQYF.